Listed here are 29 T cell receptor beta chains from one sample, sequenced in a study of OX40 agonist ivuxolimab in advanced cancers. Some clones are missing from TCRdb's copy, which holds only in-frame ones; the method was immunoSEQ multiplex PCR. The sample lists more than 80,000 clones, around nine tenths occurring once. The material was CD4+ or CD8+ T cells sorted from blood, obtained in a trial of the OX40 agonist ivuxolimab. The receptor set was obtained from an adult with an advanced solid tumor such as melanoma, head and neck, liver or kidney cancer.

This chain uses TRBV9 with TRBJ1-1; D remains ambiguous. Trimming stripped 7 bases from V and 2 bases from J, with 9 bases between. The CDR3 spans 12 residues. In germline, CDR1 is SGDLS, CDR2 YYNGEE. The CDR3 DNA sequence: TGTGCCAGCGGGCGGCCTAACACTGAAGCTTTCTTT. Protein product: CASGRPNTEAFF.

The chain carries TRBV29-1 and TRBJ2-5; D gene unclear. The germline V and J ends were trimmed by 6 bases and 5 bases, with 10 bases remaining between them. Germline V gene sequence: CDR1 SQVTM, CDR2 ANQGSEA. CDR3 size: 11 residues. The CDR3 DNA follows: TGCAGCGTCTTAAATGGGGAGACCCAGTACTTC. It encodes CSVLNGETQYF.

The V gene is TRBV29-1, the J gene TRBJ2-1, with 14 bases aligning to TRBD2. The V and J ends lost 7 bases and 6 bases, in that order; junction bases with no gene match: 5. Germline V gives CDR1 SQVTM, CDR2 ANQGSEA. This CDR3 spans 14 amino acids. CDR3 DNA: TGCAGCGCTAGGGGACTAGCGGGGGTCAATGAGCAGTTCTTC. This translates into CSARGLAGVNEQFF.

The chain carries TRBV7-2 and TRBJ2-3, with TRBD2 matching over 10 bases. Per germline, CDR1 SGHTA and CDR2 FQGNSA. Trimming took 0 bases from V and 6 from J; bases not matched to a gene: 3. The CDR3 extends over 15 amino acids. The CDR3 region is CASSLASGGADTQYF. The CDR3 coding sequence is TGTGCCAGCAGCTTAGCAAGCGGGGGGGCCGATACGCAGTATTTT.

CDR3 bases: TGTGCCAGCTCGCGCCAGGAGGCATTGGCTTTCTTT. Its protein is CASSRQEALAFF. The chain employs TRBV18 and TRBJ1-1; D is uncertain. CDR1 and CDR2 (germline): KGHSH, LQKENI. The CDR3 length is 12 residues. V shed 6 bases and J shed 11 bases, with 16 bases lying between them.

The chain joins TRBV7-2 to TRBJ1-4, with D tentatively TRBD1 (5 bases). Trimming removed 5 bases from V and 4 bases from J, with 8 bases in between. This CDR3 is 13 amino acids long. Germline V gene sequence: CDR1 SGHTA, CDR2 FQGNSA. DNA for the CDR3: TGTGCCAGCAGCGGGGGACTTAATGAAAAACTGTTTTTT. Translated: CASSGGLNEKLFF.

The chain has TRBV19 and TRBJ1-1, with D perhaps TRBD1 (5 bases). The CDR3 sequence is 15 residues long. Germline CDR1 and CDR2: LNHDA and SQIVND (reference sequence). V lost 5 bases and J lost 1, with 14 bases in between. The CDR3 protein is CASSPPGRQNTEAFF. The CDR3 bases are TGTGCCAGTAGTCCCCCGGGACGGCAGAACACTGAAGCTTTCTTT.

This clone was detected a few times. The rearrangement links TRBV18 to TRBJ1-4; possible D gene TRBD1, 6 bases. Germline CDR1 is KGHSH and CDR2 is LQKENI. The CDR3 contains 16 residues. The germline V and J ends were trimmed by 1 base and 3 bases, with 12 bases remaining between them. The CDR3 DNA reads as TGTGCCAGCTCACCACTACCTACAGGGTCTAATGAAAAACTGTTTTTT. Translation: CASSPLPTGSNEKLFF.

The V call is TRBV1, the J call TRBJ2-2; TRBD2, the D gene given by the table, was not confirmed from the DNA. TRBV1 is classified as a pseudogene. CDR3 size: 21 residues. This chain's CDR3 is CTSSQERPPLAGRPNTGELFF. In DNA form, the CDR3 reads TGCACCAGCAGCCAAGAGAGGCCCCCCCTAGCGGGGCGACCGAACACCGGGGAGCTGTTTTTT.

The DNA of the CDR3 is TGTGCCAGCAGCTCTCTAGGGGGCCAAGAGACCCAGTACTTC. It specifies CASSSLGGQETQYF. This sequence joins TRBV7-2 and TRBJ2-5; D is possibly TRBD1 (6 bases). V was shortened by 4 bases and J by 1 base, with 10 bases between the two germline ends. The germline V gene has CDR1 SGHTA and CDR2 FQGNSA. This CDR3 comprises 14 residues.

Concerning this clone: One end of the junction is discordant with germline, which a read error may explain. V usage is TRBV2 and J usage is TRBJ2-7; the D gene is possibly TRBD2 (5 bases). CDR3 size: 12 residues. Germline CDR1 is SNHLY and CDR2 is FYNNEI. This chain's CDR3 is CASSEAVYEQYF. The CDR3 region has the DNA TGTGCCAGCAGCGAAGCGGTTTACGAGCAGTACTTC.

The chain links TRBV18 to TRBJ2-1; the D is unclear. Trimming pared 2 bases from V and 8 bases from J, leaving 7 bases between. This CDR3 has 12 residues. Germline CDR1 KGHSH, CDR2 LQKENI. The CDR3, as DNA: TGTGCCAGCTCACCAACGGATGATGAGCAGTTCTTC. This gives the protein CASSPTDDEQFF.

This clone has just one count. V usage is TRBV5-6 and J usage is TRBJ2-6, with TRBD2 as a possible D gene (6 bases). The CDR3 covers 18 residues. V lost 1 base, J lost 0 bases, and 14 bases lay in between. Germline V CDR1 and CDR2: SGHDT, YYEEEE. The CDR3 region has the DNA TGTGCCAGCAGCTTGATTAGGGAGGTTCCCTCTGGGGCCAACGTCCTGACTTTC. It is translated as CASSLIREVPSGANVLTF.

The gene calls are TRBV9 and TRBJ2-1; 8 nucleotides align to TRBD2. V lost 4 bases to trimming and J lost 10 bases; unmatched junction nucleotides: 10. Per the germline V gene, CDR1 is SGDLS and CDR2 is YYNGEE. This CDR3 has 14 amino acids. The CDR3 region is CASSTGRGDREQFF. DNA for the CDR3: TGTGCCAGCAGCACCGGGCGGGGGGATCGGGAGCAGTTCTTC. The variable domain in full, completed from reference TRBV9 and TRBJ2-1, reads DSGVTQTPKHLITATGQRVTLRCSPRSGDLSVYWYQQSLDQGLQFLIQYYNGEERAKGNILERFSAQQFPDLHSELNLSSLELGDSALYFCASSTGRGDREQFFGPGTRLTVL.

CDR3 DNA: TGCGCCAGCAGCTTGGGACTAGTGGGGGAGACCCAGTACTTC. Residues: CASSLGLVGETQYF. The chain recombines TRBV5-1 with TRBJ2-5, with D perhaps TRBD2 (6 bases). Germline CDR1 SGHRS, CDR2 YFSETQ. V lost 0 bases, J lost 5 bases, and 11 bases lay in between. There are 14 residues in the CDR3. Based on the CDR3 plus reference TRBV5-1 and TRBJ2-5, the full variable domain is KAGVTQTPRYLIKTRGQQVTLSCSPISGHRSVSWYQQTPGQGLQFLFEYFSETQRNKGNFPGRFSGRQFSNSRSEMNVSTLELGDSALYLCASSLGLVGETQYFGPGTRLLVL.

This chain uses TRBV19 with TRBJ1-2; maybe TRBD1 (6 bases). Germline CDR1 is LNHDA and CDR2 is SQIVND (reference sequence). The V end lost 9 bases, the J end lost 13 bases, and 30 bases lay between the germline ends. The CDR3 totals 15 residues. The CDR3 region has the DNA TGTGCCAGCAGGGACCCGACAGGTCTTTTGTTATGGTTCACCTTC. Its translation: CASRDPTGLLLWFTF. Looking up the rest from reference TRBV19 and TRBJ1-2 gives the full variable domain: DGGITQSPKYLFRKEGQNVTLSCEQNLNHDAMYWYRQDPGQGLRLIYYSQIVNDFQKGDIAEGYSVSREKKESFPLTVTSAQKNPTAFYLCASRDPTGLLLWFTFGSGTRLTVV.

The chain couples TRBV6-4 to TRBJ2-7; TRBD2 aligns across 9 bases. Germline CDR1 reads MRHNA; CDR2 reads SNTAGT. J gave up 9 bases and V 3 bases, and 6 bases lay outside the gene matches. The CDR3 loop spans 13 amino acids. The CDR3 reads CASSEGLAGVQYF. The CDR3 nucleotides read TGTGCCAGCAGTGAGGGATTAGCGGGAGTGCAGTACTTC.

V usage is TRBV30 and J usage is TRBJ1-1; D is possibly TRBD1 (5 bases). Germline assignment: CDR1 GTSNPN and CDR2 SVGIG (reference sequence). Trimming shortened V by 5 bases and J by 10 bases, and 17 bases separated the two germline ends. The CDR3 consists of 12 residues. The CDR3 nucleotides read TGTGCCTGGGAGATACGACAGTCGGCAGCTTTCTTT. Translated, it gives CAWEIRQSAAFF.

The chain couples TRBV28 to TRBJ1-2, with 9 bases aligning to TRBD1. Germline CDR1 reads MDHEN; CDR2 reads SYDVKM. This CDR3 spans 12 amino acids. Here the CDR3 DNA reads TGTTTAACCGGACAGGGGAACTATGGCTACACCTTC. This gives the protein CLTGQGNYGYTF.

Notes on this clone: An end of the junction does not agree with germline; a read error may underlie this. The chain uses TRBV23-1 and TRBJ1-6; D unclear. TRBV23-1 is recorded as an ORF, its role being uncertain. This CDR3 region has 13 residues. CDR3 coding DNA: TGCGCCAGCAGTCAATTAGAGGCCAGCGTAGCCACCTTT. This codes for CASSQLEASVATF.

The chain employs TRBV5-1 and TRBJ2-1; no definite D call. CDR3 length: 14 residues. The germline gives CDR1 SGHRS, CDR2 YFSETQ. Deletions cut 0 bases from V and 1 base from J, with 5 bases between. Written as DNA, the CDR3 is TGCGCCAGCAGCTTGGCTCTATCCTACAATGAGCAGTTCTTC. Translation gives CASSLALSYNEQFF.

The gene calls are TRBV6-6 and TRBJ1-6; the D is unclear. The ends were cut back, 5 bases at V and 0 bases at J, with 8 bases in the middle. Per germline, CDR1 MNHNY and CDR2 SVGAGI (reference sequence). CDR3 length: 15 residues. The DNA for the CDR3 is TGTGCCAGCAGTCCACAGAGCTCCTATAATTCACCCCTCCACTTT. It is translated as CASSPQSSYNSPLHF.

This clone was observed a few times. V and J are TRBV7-2 and TRBJ2-7; D is uncertain. CDR1 and CDR2 (germline): SGHTA, FQGNSA. The CDR3 spans 14 residues. V was clipped by 6 bases and J by 3 bases, with 15 bases between them. The CDR3 here is CASRRDPLNYEQYF. The CDR3 bases are TGTGCCAGCAGAAGGGATCCTCTCAACTACGAGCAGTACTTC.

The CDR3 here is CASSLRPGGRMGYTF. The DNA for the CDR3 is TGTGCCAGCAGCTTACGCCCTGGGGGTCGAATGGGCTACACCTTC. The rearrangement links TRBV7-2 to TRBJ1-2, with D perhaps TRBD1 (5 bases). The CDR3 is 15 residues long. V dropped 2 bases and J dropped 8 bases, with 18 bases sitting between them. CDR1 SGHTA and CDR2 FQGNSA come from the germline V gene.

The CDR3 coding sequence is TGCGCCAGCAGCTTGGAGTCAGGAGCGGGCTCTGGAAACACCATATATTTT. Translating it yields CASSLESGAGSGNTIYF. The chain is built from TRBV5-1 and TRBJ1-3; D uncertain. This CDR3 is 17 amino acids long. Germline V gene data show CDR1 as SGHRS and CDR2 as YFSETQ. The V end was cut by 0 bases, the J end by 0 bases, with 13 bases between.

Concerning this clone: Other DNA sequences from this sample encode an identical CDR3 as well. The rearrangement links TRBV5-1 to TRBJ2-5; D call uncertain. V was shortened by 0 bases and J by 5 bases, with 23 bases between the two germline ends. This CDR3 comprises 18 residues. Germline assignment: CDR1 SGHRS and CDR2 YFSETQ. CDR3 nucleotide sequence: TGCGCCAGCAGCTTGGGAATAGATGCGCAGGTCGTACAGGAGACCCAGTACTTC. Residues: CASSLGIDAQVVQETQYF.

V is TRBV7-2 and J is TRBJ1-1; 7 bases agree with TRBD1. Trimming removed 4 bases from V and 9 bases from J; junction bases left unmatched: 14. This CDR3 spans 15 amino acids. Per germline, CDR1 SGHTA and CDR2 FQGNSA. The CDR3 region has the DNA TGTGCCAGCAGCTCGGCGCTTGCAGGGGGTAGAAAAGCTTTCTTT. As protein: CASSSALAGGRKAFF.

This clone has just a few counts. The chain employs TRBV15 and TRBJ1-5; D gene ambiguous. Per the germline V gene, CDR1 is LNHNV and CDR2 is YYDKDF (reference sequence). The length of the CDR3 is 13 residues. The germline V and J ends were trimmed by 7 bases and 3 bases, with 10 bases remaining between them. CDR3 protein: CATTGSLNQPQHF. The CDR3 DNA reads as TGTGCCACCACGGGTAGCCTCAATCAGCCCCAGCATTTT.

The chain has TRBV6-5 and TRBJ1-5; 10 nucleotides match TRBD1. CDR1 and CDR2 from the germline V gene are MNHEY and SVGAGI. V was pared by 6 bases and J by 6 bases, with 8 bases of the junction left unmatched. This CDR3 contains 15 residues. CDR3 protein: CASSRKTGGLQPQHF. The CDR3, as DNA: TGTGCCAGCAGCCGTAAGACAGGGGGCCTTCAGCCCCAGCATTTT.